One and the same sample provided the 14 T cell receptor beta chains below, sequenced in a study of PD-L1 blockade in urothelial cancer (dated by TCRdb to about 2017). Libraries were built with the immunoSEQ multiplex PCR assay. TCRdb limited this immuneACCESS table to in-frame rearrangements with V and J called. A share of clones is missing; checked studies link under half to unresolved V genes, and the rest is unexplained. For this sample there are roughly 63,000 clones; 81% appear just once. The ten largest make up around 3.2% of the sample. Sample time point, as interpreted from the label and publication: pretreatment peripheral blood. Sample: PBMCs, taken around atezolizumab (anti-PD-L1) treatment. These receptors all come from an older man with urothelial cancer.

This clone was recorded a few times. The chain combines TRBV10-3 with TRBJ2-7, with a weak D call TRBD2 (5 bases). With 3 bases removed from V and 0 bases from J, the gap between germline ends came to 15 bases. The CDR3 is made up of 16 amino acids. The germline gives CDR1 ENHRY, CDR2 SYGVKD. The CDR3 is CAISEEKGEGSYEQYF. DNA for the CDR3: TGTGCCATCAGTGAAGAAAAGGGCGAGGGCTCCTACGAGCAGTACTTC.

The J gene is TRBJ2-1, the V gene TRBV25-1; TRBD2 aligns across 7 bases. The germline gives CDR1 MGHDK, CDR2 SYGVNS. This CDR3 is 14 amino acids long. J gave up 4 bases and V 5 bases, and 5 bases lay outside the gene matches. The chain's CDR3 is CASSSQRGYNEQFF. In DNA form, the CDR3 reads TGTGCCAGCAGTAGTCAGCGGGGTTACAATGAGCAGTTCTTC.

This chain links TRBV18 with TRBJ1-2; no clear D gene. The CDR3 spans 12 residues. V gave up 3 bases and J gave up 5 bases, with 7 bases separating them. CDR1 and CDR2 (germline): KGHSH, LQKENI. The CDR3 loop reads CASSPSAYGYTF. CDR3 DNA: TGTGCCAGCTCACCGTCCGCGTATGGCTACACCTTC.

V is TRBV15 and J is TRBJ2-3, with 8 bases that match TRBD2. This CDR3 comprises 14 residues. V was pared by 0 bases and J by 5 bases, with 1 base of the junction left unmatched. Germline values: CDR1 LNHNV, CDR2 YYDKDF (reference sequence). The CDR3 region is CATSRDLAGDTQYF. CDR3 bases: TGTGCCACCAGCAGAGATCTAGCGGGAGATACGCAGTATTTT.

The chain recombines TRBV11-2 with TRBJ1-2; D unresolved. The V end lost 5 bases, the J end lost 3 bases, and 10 bases lay between the germline ends. CDR3 length equals 13 residues. Per the germline V gene, CDR1 is SGHAT and CDR2 is FQNNGV. The CDR3 DNA follows: TGTGCCAGCAGCCGAACCCTAGACTATGGCTACACCTTC. This codes for CASSRTLDYGYTF.

This chain links TRBV18 with TRBJ1-1, with unresolved D. Germline CDR1 and CDR2: KGHSH and LQKENI. V was pared by 7 bases and J by 3 bases, with 12 bases between. The CDR3 is 13 residues long. This chain's CDR3 is CASLTTPDTEAFF. CDR3 DNA sequence: TGTGCCAGCTTAACCACCCCGGACACTGAAGCTTTCTTT.

The chain combines TRBV27 with TRBJ2-5; TRBD2 matches 14 bases. The CDR3 runs 14 residues. Trimming cost V 8 bases and J 6 bases; bases outside gene matches: 5. Germline lookup yields CDR1 MNHEY and CDR2 SMNVEV (reference sequence). For the CDR3, the DNA is TGTGCCAGCGGACTAGCGGGAGGTGCTAAGACCCAGTACTTC. As protein: CASGLAGGAKTQYF.

This clone was counted once. The chain links TRBV4-2 to TRBJ2-2; 7 bases are shared with TRBD2. V lost 4 bases, J lost 5 bases, and 10 bases stayed unmatched. Germline CDR1 LGHNA, CDR2 YNFKEQ. There are 16 residues in the CDR3. The CDR3 DNA sequence: TGTGCCAGCAGCCTTAAGCGGGACGAGTCAACCGGGGAGCTGTTTTTT. Translation: CASSLKRDESTGELFF.

The V and J genes are TRBV27 and TRBJ1-2; the D gene is possibly TRBD1 (6 bases). This CDR3 has 16 residues. With 3 bases removed from V and 6 bases from J, the gap between germline ends came to 20 bases. The germline V gene encodes CDR1 MNHEY and CDR2 SMNVEV (reference sequence). The CDR3 protein is CASSFYQGQARDGYTF. The CDR3 region has the DNA TGTGCCAGCAGTTTTTACCAGGGACAAGCTCGGGATGGCTACACCTTC.

This clone has only a few counts. V is TRBV10-1 and J is TRBJ2-5; 8 bases map to TRBD1. The CDR3 runs 14 residues. J lost 3 bases, V lost 5 bases, and 5 bases had no gene match. Germline loops: CDR1 WNHNN, CDR2 SYGVQD (reference sequence). CDR3 sequence: CASSQGARKETQYF. CDR3 bases: TGCGCCAGCAGTCAGGGGGCCCGAAAAGAGACCCAGTACTTC.

A word on this clone: This CDR3 is also generated by other DNA sequences in the sample. The gene calls are TRBV2 and TRBJ2-5; possibly TRBD1 for D (5 bases). Germline CDR1 reads SNHLY; CDR2 reads FYNNEI. V was clipped by 3 bases and J by 0 bases, with 8 bases between them. CDR3 size: 14 residues. The DNA of the CDR3 is TGTGCCAGCAGTGATGGCAGGGACCAAGAGACCCAGTACTTC. Translated: CASSDGRDQETQYF.

This chain uses TRBV28 with TRBJ2-1; tentatively, D is TRBD2 (5 bases). Trimming took 0 bases from V and 3 from J, leaving 18 bases between them. Germline loops: CDR1 MDHEN, CDR2 SYDVKM. The CDR3 covers 18 residues. The CDR3 region is CASSLWASLLAGYNEQFF. The CDR3 DNA follows: TGTGCCAGCAGTTTATGGGCCTCCTTACTGGCGGGCTACAATGAGCAGTTCTTC.

The V call is TRBV5-1, the J call TRBJ1-1; 9 bases map to TRBD1. The CDR3 extends over 16 amino acids. Looked up from germline, CDR1 is SGHRS and CDR2 is YFSETQ. V was clipped by 4 bases and J by 1 base; unmatched bases: 8. CDR3 sequence reads: CASSPQGAVSNTEAFF. The CDR3 DNA follows: TGCGCCAGCAGCCCACAGGGGGCTGTGTCGAACACTGAAGCTTTCTTT.

The chain combines TRBV5-6 with TRBJ2-1, with TRBD1 matching 8 bases. This CDR3 has 15 residues. V gave up 2 bases and J gave up 5 bases; unmatched junction bases: 6. CDR1 is SGHDT, CDR2 YYEEEE, per germline. CDR3 in amino acids: CASSFTGTGDNEQFF. In DNA, the CDR3 is TGTGCCAGCAGCTTTACCGGGACAGGCGACAATGAGCAGTTCTTC. Full variable domain (outside the CDR3, taken from reference TRBV5-6 and TRBJ2-1): DAGVTQSPTHLIKTRGQQVTLRCSPKSGHDTVSWYQQALGQGPQFIFQYYEEEERQRGNFPDRFSGHQFPNYSSELNVNALLLGDSALYLCASSFTGTGDNEQFFGPGTRLTVL.